Below, 24 T cell receptor beta chains from the same sample are listed, as sequenced in a study of siplizumab effects on memory and regulatory T cells. Assay used: immunoSEQ multiplex PCR; TCRdb lists only in-frame clones, some missing. The sample contains 55,000 to 65,000 clones, around 98% of which appear only once. Sequenced: naive CD8+ T cells sorted from blood. These receptors were obtained from a human donor in good health.

In DNA form, the CDR3 reads TGTGCCAGCAGCTGGACCGGGACGGATTATGGCTACACCTTC. This encodes CASSWTGTDYGYTF. The chain links TRBV27 to TRBJ1-2, with D possibly matching TRBD1 (5 bases). Trimming shortened V by 6 bases and J by 5 bases, and 16 bases separated the two germline ends. The CDR3 is made up of 14 amino acids. The germline CDR1 and CDR2 sequences are MNHEY and SMNVEV (reference sequence).

The gene calls are TRBV27 and TRBJ2-7, with 14 bases identical to TRBD2. The CDR3 is made up of 17 amino acids. Germline V gene data show CDR1 as MNHEY and CDR2 as SMNVEV (reference sequence). V shed 4 bases and J 5 bases; nucleotides not matched to a gene: 10. CDR3 amino acids: CASSWGLAGENYNEQYF. CDR3 in DNA: TGTGCCAGCAGTTGGGGACTAGCGGGAGAGAATTATAACGAGCAGTACTTC.

The J gene is TRBJ2-1, the V gene TRBV7-9; no firm D call. The CDR3 spans 13 residues. V was clipped by 6 bases and J by 7 bases, with 13 bases between them. Germline V gene sequence: CDR1 SEHNR, CDR2 FQNEAQ (reference sequence). This CDR3 is CASRFPPRNEQFF. DNA for the CDR3: TGTGCCAGCAGGTTTCCCCCACGAAATGAGCAGTTCTTC.

The gene calls are TRBV6-1 and TRBJ2-7, with D maybe TRBD2 (5 bases). The CDR3 consists of 13 residues. The V and J ends lost 0 bases and 4 bases respectively, with 7 bases between them. Germline V gene sequence: CDR1 MNHNS, CDR2 SASEGT. The CDR3 sequence is CASSEAGDYEQYF. DNA for the CDR3: TGTGCCAGCAGTGAAGCGGGAGATTACGAGCAGTACTTC.

A single count supports this clone. The chain uses TRBV9 and TRBJ2-7; unclear D gene. This CDR3 has 13 residues. V was shortened by 2 bases and J by 2 bases, with 8 bases between the two germline ends. The V gene's germline CDR1 is SGDLS and CDR2 YYNGEE. CDR3 nucleotide sequence: TGTGCCAGCAGCGTCGGAGCCACCTACGAGCAGTACTTC. This encodes CASSVGATYEQYF.

This clone was counted a few times. This sequence joins TRBV7-9 and TRBJ1-2, with D perhaps TRBD1 (5 bases). Trimming pared 5 bases from V and 7 bases from J, leaving 17 bases between. Germline V gene data show CDR1 as SEHNR and CDR2 as FQNEAQ (reference sequence). CDR3 length equals 14 residues. This CDR3 is CASSPPAGFSGYTF. The CDR3 DNA sequence: TGTGCCAGCAGCCCCCCGGCAGGGTTCAGTGGCTACACCTTC.

The J gene is TRBJ2-7, the V gene TRBV2; 10 bases are shared with TRBD2. CDR1 and CDR2 (germline): SNHLY, FYNNEI. Trimming removed 8 bases from V and 0 bases from J; junction bases left unmatched: 4. CDR3 length: 14 residues. The CDR3 coding sequence is TGTGCCAGCCAAGCGGGGGGGGTCTCCTACGAGCAGTACTTC. It translates to CASQAGGVSYEQYF.

The V and J genes are TRBV30 and TRBJ2-1, with D unresolved. CDR3 size: 13 residues. Looked up from germline, CDR1 is GTSNPN and CDR2 is SVGIG (reference sequence). Trimming took 2 bases from V and 0 from J, leaving 5 bases between them. CDR3 bases: TGTGCCTGGAGTATAAGCTCCTACAATGAGCAGTTCTTC. Protein: CAWSISSYNEQFF.

The V gene is TRBV16, the J gene TRBJ2-2, with D possibly matching TRBD2 (6 bases). Germline CDR1 KGHSY, CDR2 FQNENV. Between the trimmed V and J ends, which lost 4 bases and 5 bases, there was a span of 11 bases. There are 14 residues in the CDR3. Here the CDR3 reads CASSLTAGTGELFF. The CDR3 DNA reads as TGTGCCAGCAGCCTTACCGCGGGGACCGGGGAGCTGTTTTTT.

This chain joins TRBV6-5 and TRBJ2-3; D gene ambiguous. The germline gives CDR1 MNHEY, CDR2 SVGAGI. Deletions cut 4 bases from V and 1 base from J, with 6 bases between. CDR3 length: 13 amino acids. The CDR3 DNA follows: TGTGCCAGCAGTTCAAGGGGCACAGATACGCAGTATTTT. This translates into CASSSRGTDTQYF.

This chain links TRBV5-6 with TRBJ2-1; tentative D call: TRBD1 (6 bases). Deletions cut 1 base from V and 6 bases from J, with 11 bases between. Per germline, CDR1 SGHDT and CDR2 YYEEEE. This CDR3 has 14 residues. The CDR3 sequence: CASSLSGVFNEQFF. In DNA form, the CDR3 reads TGTGCCAGCAGCTTGTCAGGGGTGTTCAATGAGCAGTTCTTC. The whole variable domain, filled in from reference TRBV5-6 and TRBJ2-1, reads DAGVTQSPTHLIKTRGQQVTLRCSPKSGHDTVSWYQQALGQGPQFIFQYYEEEERQRGNFPDRFSGHQFPNYSSELNVNALLLGDSALYLCASSLSGVFNEQFFGPGTRLTVL.

CDR3 protein: CASSVHHTDTQYF. DNA of the CDR3: TGTGCCAGCAGTGTCCACCATACAGATACGCAGTATTTT. The chain combines TRBV25-1 with TRBJ2-3; D is unclear. The CDR3 is 13 amino acids. Germline V gives CDR1 MGHDK, CDR2 SYGVNS. Trimming cost V 4 bases and J 3 bases, with 8 bases left between them.

This clone is a singleton in its sample. V is TRBV27 and J is TRBJ1-5; no clear D. This CDR3 contains 13 residues. V gave up 5 bases and J gave up 5 bases, with 10 bases separating them. Germline CDR1 is MNHEY and CDR2 is SMNVEV (reference sequence). CDR3 loop: CASSLRTDQPQHF. Written as DNA, the CDR3 is TGTGCCAGCAGTCTCAGGACGGATCAGCCCCAGCATTTT.

The CDR3 reads CASSSSGTGELFF. In DNA, the CDR3 is TGTGCCAGCAGTTCTTCCGGCACCGGGGAGCTGTTTTTT. The chain links TRBV27 to TRBJ2-2; D remains ambiguous. V gave up 4 bases and J gave up 4 bases, with 7 bases separating them. The CDR3 length is 13 residues. The V gene's germline CDR1 is MNHEY and CDR2 SMNVEV (reference sequence).

The J gene is TRBJ2-5, the V gene TRBV9, with D maybe TRBD1 (5 bases). The CDR3 runs 15 residues. CDR1 and CDR2 (germline): SGDLS, YYNGEE. V was trimmed by 4 bases and J by 2 bases, leaving 15 bases between them. The CDR3 DNA reads as TGTGCCAGCAGCCCGGCGGTGGGGCCACAAGAGACCCAGTACTTC. Protein product: CASSPAVGPQETQYF.

This chain uses TRBV7-9 with TRBJ2-5; D is unresolved. V was shortened by 1 base and J by 2 bases, with 8 bases between the two germline ends. The CDR3 spans 14 residues. Germline V gives CDR1 SEHNR, CDR2 FQNEAQ (reference sequence). DNA for the CDR3: TGTGCCAGCAGCTTAGTGAACAGACAAGAGACCCAGTACTTC. Its translation: CASSLVNRQETQYF.

This sequence joins TRBV5-5 and TRBJ1-1; D not certain. Trimming removed 4 bases at V and 4 bases at J, with 5 bases between. Germline-derived CDR1 and CDR2 are SGHKS and YYEKEE (reference sequence). The CDR3 totals 11 residues. CDR3 sequence reads: CASSRSTEAFF. CDR3 nucleotides: TGTGCCAGCAGCAGGAGCACTGAAGCTTTCTTT. The entire variable domain, with the rest obtained from reference TRBV5-5 and TRBJ1-1, is as follows: DAGVTQSPTHLIKTRGQQVTLRCSPISGHKSVSWYQQVLGQGPQFIFQYYEKEERGRGNFPDRFSARQFPNYSSELNVNALLLGDSALYLCASSRSTEAFFGQGTRLTVV.

The chain uses TRBV2 and TRBJ2-1; no definite D call. V lost 4 bases and J 5 bases, leaving 9 bases between the germline ends. The germline V gene encodes CDR1 SNHLY and CDR2 FYNNEI. This CDR3 region has 13 residues. The CDR3 reads CASSVRQHNEQFF. CDR3 coding DNA: TGTGCCAGCAGTGTTAGGCAACACAATGAGCAGTTCTTC.

This clone has only a few counts. The V and J genes are TRBV30 and TRBJ2-7; D possibly corresponds to TRBD1 (6 bases). Germline lookup yields CDR1 GTSNPN and CDR2 SVGIG (reference sequence). The CDR3 covers 14 residues. The V and J ends lost 0 bases and 3 bases respectively, with 12 bases between them. The CDR3 nucleotides read TGTGCCTGGAGTGTACCAGGGGAGCACTACGAGCAGTACTTC. Translated, it gives CAWSVPGEHYEQYF.

The V and J genes are TRBV27 and TRBJ1-4; no clear D. Trimming shortened V by 3 bases and J by 4 bases, and 15 bases separated the two germline ends. Per germline, CDR1 MNHEY and CDR2 SMNVEV (reference sequence). The CDR3 has 16 amino acids. The CDR3 protein is CASSFSGVFINEKLFF. CDR3 DNA: TGTGCCAGCAGTTTCTCCGGGGTCTTCATTAATGAAAAACTGTTTTTT.

This clone was recorded once. V gene TRBV6-1 combines with J gene TRBJ2-7; D gene uncertain. This CDR3 region has 10 residues. The ends were cut back, 8 bases at V and 3 bases at J, with 5 bases in the middle. CDR1 and CDR2 (germline): MNHNS, SASEGT. This CDR3 is CASYNYEQYF. The CDR3 nucleotides are TGTGCCAGCTATAACTACGAGCAGTACTTC.

This chain joins TRBV27 and TRBJ2-1; TRBD2 is a possible D gene (6 bases). The CDR3 covers 14 residues. The germline V and J ends were trimmed by 2 bases and 4 bases, with 9 bases remaining between them. The germline V gene has CDR1 MNHEY and CDR2 SMNVEV (reference sequence). The CDR3 reads CASSLGDWYNEQFF. CDR3 bases: TGTGCCAGCAGTTTAGGGGACTGGTACAATGAGCAGTTCTTC.

The chain recombines TRBV29-1 with TRBJ1-2, with no clear D. Germline V gene sequence: CDR1 SQVTM, CDR2 ANQGSEA. Trimming removed 7 bases from V and 5 bases from J, with 11 bases in between. The CDR3 runs 11 residues. CDR3 region: CSATDGYGYTF. The CDR3 DNA reads as TGCAGCGCCACAGACGGTTATGGCTACACCTTC.

This chain connects TRBV9 to TRBJ2-7; no definite D call. Germline V gene data show CDR1 as SGDLS and CDR2 as YYNGEE. Trimming removed 1 base at V and 2 bases at J, with 10 bases between. CDR3 length: 14 residues. The CDR3 loop reads CASSVNDLPYEQYF. The CDR3 DNA reads as TGTGCCAGCAGCGTAAATGACCTTCCCTACGAGCAGTACTTC.